A selection of T cell receptor beta chains follows, all from one sample in a study of ipilimumab plus nivolumab after autologous stem cell transplantation. Using immunoSEQ multiplex PCR, the repertoire was profiled, and TCRdb retains in-frame clones only, with some absent. The table has some 11,000 clones, more than 60% seen once. The material sequenced was PBMCs, taken in a trial of ipilimumab plus nivolumab as post-transplant consolidation. These receptors came from a male donor with multiple myeloma. CDR3s include the opening cysteine and the closing phenylalanine or tryptophan. Fields, in order: D gene, J gene, clone size, V gene, CDR3 protein, CDR3 DNA. A D gene is named only where the DNA matches it firmly. Clone sizes are given selectively: once, few, many, or a class where the clone is expanded.

D: NA; J: TRBJ1-6; size: NA; V: TRBV28; CDR3: CASSPGRVTSPLHF; DNA: TGTGCCAGCAGTCCCGGCAGGGTTACATCACCCCTCCACTTT
D: NA; J: TRBJ1-1; size: NA; V: TRBV6-5; CDR3: CASKGDGNTEAFF; DNA: TGTGCCAGCAAGGGGGATGGGAACACTGAAGCTTTCTTT
D: TRBD1; J: TRBJ2-7; size: NA; V: TRBV6-6; CDR3: CASSRTGTVPYEQYF; DNA: TGTGCCAGCAGTAGAACTGGGACAGTTCCCTACGAGCAGTACTTC
D: NA; J: TRBJ2-3; size: NA; V: TRBV27; CDR3: CASRRPGFTDTQYF; DNA: TGTGCCAGCAGGCGCCCGGGCTTCACAGATACGCAGTATTTT
D: NA; J: TRBJ2-2; size: few; V: TRBV20-1; CDR3: CSAPSLGELFF; DNA: TGCAGTGCTCCTTCACTCGGGGAGCTGTTTTTT
D: NA; J: TRBJ2-2; size: NA; V: TRBV7-8; CDR3: CASKRQNTGELFF; DNA: TGTGCCAGCAAGAGACAGAACACCGGGGAGCTGTTTTTT
D: NA; J: TRBJ1-5; size: NA; V: TRBV6-1; CDR3: CASSRPSSNQPQHF; DNA: TGTGCCAGCAGTAGACCCTCTAGCAATCAGCCCCAGCATTTT
D: NA; J: TRBJ2-7; size: NA; V: TRBV6-1; CDR3: CASSGQASYEQYF; DNA: TGTGCCAGCAGTGGACAGGCCTCCTACGAGCAGTACTTC
D: NA; J: TRBJ1-2; size: NA; V: TRBV5-1; CDR3: CASSSSREGYTF; DNA: TGCGCCAGCAGCAGCAGCAGGGAAGGCTACACCTTC
D: NA; J: TRBJ2-3; size: NA; V: TRBV5-6; CDR3: CASSLNTDTQYF; DNA: TGTGCCAGCAGCTTGAACACCGATACGCAGTATTTT
D: NA; J: TRBJ2-1; size: medium-sized; V: TRBV7-9; CDR3: CASSLSNAPVDEQFF; DNA: TGTGCCAGCAGCTTAAGCAACGCGCCGGTAGATGAGCAGTTCTTC
D: NA; J: TRBJ2-7; size: once; V: TRBV7-6; CDR3: CASSPGTSYEQYF; DNA: TGTGCCAGCAGCCCAGGGACATCCTACGAGCAGTACTTC
D: NA; J: TRBJ2-3; size: NA; V: TRBV7-9; CDR3: CASSRPGSTDTQYF; DNA: TGTGCCAGCAGCCGCCCGGGCAGCACAGATACGCAGTATTTT
D: TRBD1; J: TRBJ1-2; size: NA; V: TRBV6-5; CDR3: CASSRQGGSNGYTF; DNA: TGTGCCAGCAGCCGACAGGGCGGGAGTAATGGCTACACCTTC
D: NA; J: TRBJ2-3; size: NA; V: TRBV4-2; CDR3: CASSPRDAARDTQYF; DNA: TGTGCCAGCAGCCCCAGGGACGCCGCCCGGGATACGCAGTATTTT
D: NA; J: TRBJ2-1; size: NA; V: TRBV5-1; CDR3: CASRTTELNEQFF; DNA: TGCGCCAGCAGAACGACAGAGTTGAATGAGCAGTTCTTC
D: TRBD2; J: TRBJ2-3; size: once; V: TRBV30; CDR3: CAASLGSGGPHTDTQYF; DNA: TGTGCTGCCAGCCTGGGCAGCGGGGGGCCTCACACAGATACGCAGTATTTT
D: NA; J: TRBJ2-7; size: NA; V: TRBV4-2; CDR3: CASSEQADSFLSEQYF; DNA: TGTGCCAGCAGCGAACAAGCAGACAGCTTTCTATCCGAGCAGTACTTC
D: NA; J: TRBJ1-2; size: NA; V: TRBV5-4; CDR3: CASSPGGQLYGYTF; DNA: TGTGCCAGCAGCCCCGGGGGACAACTGTATGGCTACACCTTC
D: TRBD2; J: TRBJ2-3; size: NA; V: TRBV5-1; CDR3: CASSPGSGGGTDTQYF; DNA: TGCGCCAGCAGCCCCGGCTCCGGGGGGGGCACAGATACGCAGTATTTT
D: TRBD1; J: TRBJ2-3; size: NA; V: TRBV30; CDR3: CAWTRQGATTDTQYF; DNA: TGTGCCTGGACACGACAGGGGGCGACGACAGATACGCAGTATTTT
D: NA; J: TRBJ2-3; size: NA; V: TRBV2; CDR3: CASSLTPGVQYF; DNA: TGTGCCAGCAGCCTTACTCCGGGGGTGCAGTATTTT
D: NA; J: TRBJ1-4; size: NA; V: TRBV19; CDR3: CASSRLPSTNEKLFF; DNA: TGTGCCAGTAGTCGGCTCCCTTCAACTAATGAAAAACTGTTTTTT
D: NA; J: TRBJ2-1; size: NA; V: TRBV9; CDR3: CASSVGGDYNEQFF; DNA: TGTGCCAGCAGCGTAGGTGGTGACTACAATGAGCAGTTCTTC
D: NA; J: TRBJ1-6; size: NA; V: TRBV18; CDR3: CASSPPSRERSLHF; DNA: TGTGCCAGCTCACCACCGAGTAGGGAACGATCTCTCCACTTT
D: NA; J: TRBJ2-5; size: NA; V: TRBV19; CDR3: CASSSGAGQETQYF; DNA: TGTGCCAGTAGTTCGGGGGCTGGGCAAGAGACCCAGTACTTC
D: NA; J: TRBJ2-1; size: NA; V: TRBV7-9; CDR3: CASSLTGGNEQFF; DNA: TGTGCCAGCAGCTTGACTGGGGGCAATGAGCAGTTCTTC
D: NA; J: TRBJ2-2; size: few; V: TRBV28; CDR3: CASSTPTGELFF; DNA: TGTGCCAGCAGCACACCCACCGGGGAGCTGTTTTTT
D: NA; J: TRBJ2-1; size: NA; V: TRBV21-1; CDR3: CASSKGRGLAGGQLNEQFF; DNA: TGTGCCAGCAGCAAAGGTAGGGGACTAGCGGGGGGTCAACTCAATGAGCAGTTCTTC
D: NA; J: TRBJ2-1; size: few; V: TRBV6-5; CDR3: CASSSPGSSYNEQFF; DNA: TGTGCCAGCAGTTCTCCGGGGTCCTCCTACAATGAGCAGTTCTTC
D: NA; J: TRBJ2-7; size: few; V: TRBV29-1; CDR3: CSATGQGYEQYF; DNA: TGCAGCGCCACGGGGCAGGGCTACGAGCAGTACTTC
D: TRBD1; J: TRBJ1-5; size: NA; V: TRBV19; CDR3: CASSARGRVSQPQHF; DNA: TGTGCCAGTAGTGCCAGGGGGAGGGTAAGTCAGCCCCAGCATTTT
D: NA; J: TRBJ2-1; size: NA; V: TRBV5-4; CDR3: CASSPDRMGASYNEQFF; DNA: TGTGCCAGCAGCCCGGACCGTATGGGGGCCTCCTACAATGAGCAGTTCTTC
D: TRBD2; J: TRBJ2-1; size: NA; V: TRBV27; CDR3: CASSFSGTSGAFF; DNA: TGTGCCAGCAGTTTTTCCGGGACTAGCGGGGCGTTCTTC
D: NA; J: TRBJ2-1; size: few; V: TRBV4-1; CDR3: CASSQTPSGTPNYNEQFF; DNA: TGCGCCAGCAGCCAAACCCCTTCCGGGACACCGAACTACAATGAGCAGTTCTTC
D: NA; J: TRBJ1-2; size: NA; V: TRBV28; CDR3: CASSRSGTYYGYTF; DNA: TGTGCCAGCAGCCGAAGCGGCACTTACTATGGCTACACCTTC
D: NA; J: TRBJ1-6; size: NA; V: TRBV15; CDR3: CATSREGDDSPLHF; DNA: TGTGCCACCAGCAGAGAAGGGGATGACTCACCCCTCCACTTT
D: NA; J: TRBJ2-5; size: NA; V: TRBV5-1; CDR3: CASSYQETRYF; DNA: TGCGCCAGCAGCTACCAAGAGACCCGGTACTTC
D: NA; J: TRBJ2-5; size: NA; V: TRBV7-3; CDR3: CASSLEGRETQYF; DNA: TGTGCCAGCAGCTTAGAGGGACGGGAGACCCAGTACTTC
D: NA; J: TRBJ2-7; size: NA; V: TRBV14; CDR3: CASSQDGRAPFSYEQYF; DNA: TGTGCCAGCAGCCAAGATGGCCGGGCCCCTTTTTCCTACGAGCAGTACTTC
D: NA; J: TRBJ1-3; size: NA; V: TRBV6-5; CDR3: CASSYGSSGNTIYF; DNA: TGTGCCAGCAGTTACGGGAGCTCTGGAAACACCATATATTTT
D: TRBD1; J: TRBJ2-1; size: few; V: TRBV29-1; CDR3: CSVSGTGGYNEQFF; DNA: TGCAGCGTTTCCGGGACAGGGGGCTACAATGAGCAGTTCTTC
D: NA; J: TRBJ2-7; size: NA; V: TRBV5-8; CDR3: CASSLGGDFYEQYF; DNA: TGTGCCAGCAGCTTGGGCGGGGACTTTTACGAGCAGTACTTC
D: NA; J: TRBJ2-3; size: NA; V: TRBV14; CDR3: CASSQGDLATYTDTQYF; DNA: TGTGCCAGCAGCCAAGGAGACCTAGCGACATACACAGATACGCAGTATTTT
D: NA; J: TRBJ2-7; size: NA; V: TRBV5-1; CDR3: CASSPDGRGAYEQYF; DNA: TGCGCCAGCAGCCCGGATGGGAGAGGGGCCTACGAGCAGTACTTC
D: TRBD1; J: TRBJ1-2; size: NA; V: TRBV7-9; CDR3: CASSPGQGNYGYTF; DNA: TGTGCCAGCAGCCCCGGACAGGGCAACTATGGCTACACCTTC
D: NA; J: TRBJ2-7; size: NA; V: TRBV27; CDR3: CASSRGLYYEQYF; DNA: TGTGCCAGCAGTCGGGGGCTCTACTACGAGCAGTACTTC
D: TRBD1; J: TRBJ2-7; size: NA; V: TRBV11-2; CDR3: CASSLWGGQGIYEQYF; DNA: TGTGCCAGCAGCTTATGGGGGGGACAGGGGATCTACGAGCAGTACTTC
D: NA; J: TRBJ1-1; size: NA; V: TRBV10-3; CDR3: CAISEFGSGDNTEAFF; DNA: TGTGCCATCAGTGAATTTGGCTCTGGAGATAACACTGAAGCTTTCTTT
D: TRBD1; J: TRBJ1-6; size: NA; V: TRBV5-8; CDR3: CASSLQGYNSPLHF; DNA: TGTGCCAGCAGCTTACAGGGGTATAATTCACCCCTCCACTTT
D: NA; J: TRBJ1-2; size: NA; V: TRBV5-6; CDR3: CASLRDGRNYGYTF; DNA: TGTGCCAGTTTAAGGGACGGAAGAAACTATGGCTACACCTTC